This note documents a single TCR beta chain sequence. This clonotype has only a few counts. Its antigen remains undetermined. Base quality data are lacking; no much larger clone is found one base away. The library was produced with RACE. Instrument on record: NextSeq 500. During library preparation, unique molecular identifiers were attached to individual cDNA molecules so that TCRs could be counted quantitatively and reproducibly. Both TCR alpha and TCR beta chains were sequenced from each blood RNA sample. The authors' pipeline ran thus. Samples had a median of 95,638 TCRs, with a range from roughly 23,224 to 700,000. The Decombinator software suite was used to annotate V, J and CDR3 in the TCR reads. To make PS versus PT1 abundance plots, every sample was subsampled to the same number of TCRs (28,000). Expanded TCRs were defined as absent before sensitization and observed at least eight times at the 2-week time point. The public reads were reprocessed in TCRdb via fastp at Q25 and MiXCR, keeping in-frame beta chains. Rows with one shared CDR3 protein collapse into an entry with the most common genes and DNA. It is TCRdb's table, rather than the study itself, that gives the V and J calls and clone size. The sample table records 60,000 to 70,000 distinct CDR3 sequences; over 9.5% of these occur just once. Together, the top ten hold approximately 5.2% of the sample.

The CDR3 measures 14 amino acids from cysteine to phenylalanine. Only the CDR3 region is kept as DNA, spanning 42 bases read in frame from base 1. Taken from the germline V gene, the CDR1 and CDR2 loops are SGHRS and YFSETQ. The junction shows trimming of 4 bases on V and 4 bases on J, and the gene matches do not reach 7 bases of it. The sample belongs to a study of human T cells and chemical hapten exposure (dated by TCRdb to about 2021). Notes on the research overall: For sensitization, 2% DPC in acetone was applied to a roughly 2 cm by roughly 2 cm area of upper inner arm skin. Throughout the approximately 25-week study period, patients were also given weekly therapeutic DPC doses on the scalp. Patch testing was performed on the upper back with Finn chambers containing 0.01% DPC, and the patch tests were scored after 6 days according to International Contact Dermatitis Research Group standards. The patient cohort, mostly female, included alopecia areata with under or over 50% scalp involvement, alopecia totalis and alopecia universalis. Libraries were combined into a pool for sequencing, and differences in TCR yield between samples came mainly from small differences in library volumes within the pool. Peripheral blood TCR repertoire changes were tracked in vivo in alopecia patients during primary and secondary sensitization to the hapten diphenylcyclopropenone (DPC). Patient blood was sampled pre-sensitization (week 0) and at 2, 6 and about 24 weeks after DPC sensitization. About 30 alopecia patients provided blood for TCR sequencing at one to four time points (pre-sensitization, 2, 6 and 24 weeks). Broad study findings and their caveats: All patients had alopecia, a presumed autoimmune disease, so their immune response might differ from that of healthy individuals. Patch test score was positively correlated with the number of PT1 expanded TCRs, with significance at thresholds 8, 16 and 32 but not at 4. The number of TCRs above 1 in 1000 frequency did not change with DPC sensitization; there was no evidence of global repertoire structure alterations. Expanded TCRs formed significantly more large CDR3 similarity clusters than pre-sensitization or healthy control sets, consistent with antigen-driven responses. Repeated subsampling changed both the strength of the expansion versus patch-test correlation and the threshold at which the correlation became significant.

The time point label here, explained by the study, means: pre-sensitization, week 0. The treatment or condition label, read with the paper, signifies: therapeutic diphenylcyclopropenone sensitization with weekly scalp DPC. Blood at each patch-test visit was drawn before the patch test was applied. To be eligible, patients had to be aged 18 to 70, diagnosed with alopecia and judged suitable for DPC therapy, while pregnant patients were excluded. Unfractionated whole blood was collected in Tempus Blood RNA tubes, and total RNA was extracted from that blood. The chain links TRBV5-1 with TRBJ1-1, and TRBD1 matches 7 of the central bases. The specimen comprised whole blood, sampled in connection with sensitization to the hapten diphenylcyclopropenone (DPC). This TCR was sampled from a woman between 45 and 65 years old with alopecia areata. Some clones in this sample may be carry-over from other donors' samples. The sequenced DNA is TGCGCCAGCAGCAAAGGGGACAGAGGCACTGAAGCTTTCTTT. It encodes CASSKGDRGTEAFF. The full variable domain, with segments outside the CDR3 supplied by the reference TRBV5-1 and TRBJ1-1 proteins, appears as KAGVTQTPRYLIKTRGQQVTLSCSPISGHRSVSWYQQTPGQGLQFLFEYFSETQRNKGNFPGRFSGRQFSNSRSEMNVSTLELGDSALYLCASSKGDRGTEAFFGQGTRLTVV.